Listed below are T cell receptor beta chains from one sample, sequenced in a study of Ad26.COV2.S vaccination and SARS-CoV-2 variants. Libraries were prepared by immunoSEQ multiplex PCR; TCRdb keeps only in-frame clonotypes and omits some of them. The sample includes around 350,000 clones, approximately 90% of them seen just once. Here the sequenced sample was peripheral blood, taken after recovery from COVID-19. These receptor sequences come from a human donor who had recovered from COVID-19. Both conserved end residues are part of each CDR3. D genes are given only for firm matches. A row's size may be missing; if present it is once, few, many or a size class.

TRBD1 | TRBJ1-5 | - | TRBV7-9 | CASSPGTALWDQPQHF | TGTGCCAGCAGCCCAGGGACAGCCCTTTGGGATCAGCCCCAGCATTTT
- | TRBJ2-5 | - | TRBV9 | CASSDGQLETQYF | TGTGCCAGCAGCGACGGACAGTTGGAGACCCAGTACTTC
TRBD2 | TRBJ2-7 | - | TRBV7-6 | CASSLGPGRSGEQYF | TGTGCCAGCAGCTTAGGGCCCGGTCGTAGCGGGGAGCAGTACTTC
- | TRBJ1-1 | - | TRBV5-4 | CASSLVLNTEAFF | TGTGCCAGCAGCTTGGTCCTGAACACTGAAGCTTTCTTT
TRBD1 | TRBJ2-5 | - | TRBV5-1 | CASSMGGQGLETQYF | TGCGCCAGCAGCATGGGGGGACAGGGGCTGGAGACCCAGTACTTC
TRBD1 | TRBJ2-5 | - | TRBV7-9 | CASRQGANQETQYF | TGTGCCAGCAGACAGGGGGCGAATCAAGAGACCCAGTACTTC
- | TRBJ1-5 | - | TRBV14 | CASSQMGQPQHF | TGTGCCAGCAGCCAAATGGGACAGCCCCAGCATTTT
TRBD1 | TRBJ2-5 | - | TRBV5-1 | CASSSDIGQGGETQYF | TGCGCCAGCAGCTCAGATATTGGACAGGGCGGAGAGACCCAGTACTTC
TRBD2 | TRBJ2-3 | - | TRBV10-2 | CASSEGWTSGPTDTQYF | TGCGCCAGCAGTGAGGGTTGGACTAGCGGCCCCACAGATACGCAGTATTTT
- | TRBJ2-2 | few | TRBV7-2 | CASSVVNTGELFF | TGTGCCAGCAGCGTAGTCAACACCGGGGAGCTGTTTTTT
- | TRBJ1-3 | - | TRBV4-2 | CASSQARAGGNTIYF | TGTGCCAGCAGCCAAGCTAGGGCAGGTGGAAACACCATATATTTT
- | TRBJ1-2 | - | TRBV27 | CASSRKPGDYGYTF | TGTGCCAGCAGTCGTAAGCCAGGGGACTATGGCTACACCTTC
TRBD2 | TRBJ2-7 | - | TRBV19 | CASSRTSSYEQYF | TGTGCCAGTAGCAGGACTAGCAGCTACGAGCAGTACTTC
- | TRBJ1-4 | - | TRBV3-1/TRBV3-2 | CASRLCARRVGRNEKLFF | TGTGCCAGCCGCCTATGTGCCCGCAGGGTGGGAAGAAATGAAAAACTGTTTTTT
- | TRBJ1-1 | - | TRBV5-1 | CASSPEIMNTEAFF | TGCGCCAGCAGCCCGGAGATAATGAACACTGAAGCTTTCTTT
TRBD2 | TRBJ2-2 | - | TRBV4-1 | CASSRSQAGGAGELFF | TGCGCCAGCAGCCGCTCGCAAGCGGGGGGTGCCGGGGAGCTGTTTTTT
- | TRBJ1-2 | - | TRBV7-9 | CASSFDTGNGYTF | TGTGCCAGCAGCTTCGACACAGGGAATGGCTACACCTTC
- | TRBJ2-7 | - | TRBV7-9 | CASSLRMNEQYF | TGTGCCAGCAGCTTACGAATGAACGAGCAGTACTTC
- | TRBJ1-3 | few | TRBV6-6 | CASTGTSGNTIYF | TGTGCCAGCACCGGGACTTCTGGAAACACCATATATTTT
- | TRBJ1-2 | - | TRBV19 | CASSRTANYGYTF | TGTGCCAGTAGTAGGACAGCCAACTATGGCTACACCTTC
TRBD1 | TRBJ2-3 | - | TRBV5-4 | CASSLGGGRTDTQYF | TGTGCCAGCAGCTTGGGAGGGGGCCGGACAGATACGCAGTATTTT
- | TRBJ2-7 | - | TRBV3-1/TRBV3-2 | CASSQVSYEQYF | TGTGCCAGCAGCCAAGTCTCCTACGAGCAGTACTTC
TRBD2 | TRBJ2-1 | - | TRBV7-3 | CASSLRGGSYNEQFF | TGTGCCAGCAGCTTACGGGGGGGAAGCTACAATGAGCAGTTCTTC
TRBD2 | TRBJ2-3 | - | TRBV9 | CASSGSGGTSTDTQYF | TGTGCCAGCAGCGGCTCGGGGGGGACTTCCACAGATACGCAGTATTTT
- | TRBJ2-5 | - | TRBV7-9 | CASSFNGGQETQYF | TGTGCCAGCAGCTTTAACGGGGGTCAAGAGACCCAGTACTTC
- | TRBJ1-5 | - | TRBV19 | CASTDSLPGNQPQHF | TGTGCCAGTACCGACTCCCTCCCCGGCAATCAGCCCCAGCATTTT
- | TRBJ1-1 | - | TRBV7-2 | CASSPPRVEAFF | TGTGCCAGCAGCCCCCCAAGAGTTGAAGCTTTCTTT
- | TRBJ1-1 | - | TRBV7-9 | CASSLGTVKEAFF | TGTGCCAGCAGCTTAGGGACAGTTAAAGAAGCTTTCTTT
- | TRBJ1-5 | few | TRBV7-9 | CASSPLRINQPQHF | TGTGCCAGCAGCCCGCTCCGAATCAATCAGCCCCAGCATTTT
- | TRBJ1-1 | - | TRBV7-6 | CASSLEGNTEAFF | TGTGCCAGCAGCTTAGAGGGTAACACTGAAGCTTTCTTT
- | TRBJ2-3 | - | TRBV10-2 | CASTTVSPADTQYF | TGCGCCAGCACGACAGTATCCCCCGCAGATACGCAGTATTTT
- | TRBJ1-4 | - | TRBV9 | CASSPRGGTNEKLFF | TGTGCCAGCAGCCCAAGAGGCGGAACTAATGAAAAACTGTTTTTT
- | TRBJ2-6 | - | TRBV25-1 | CARESKGANVLTF | TGTGCCAGGGAATCGAAAGGGGCCAACGTCCTGACTTTC
TRBD1 | TRBJ1-1 | - | TRBV9 | CASSVGVGQGAPWNTEAFF | TGTGCCAGCAGCGTAGGGGTGGGACAGGGGGCCCCCTGGAACACTGAAGCTTTCTTT
- | TRBJ1-6 | - | TRBV15 | CATSREGNSPLHF | TGTGCCACCAGCAGAGAGGGTAATTCACCCCTCCACTTT
TRBD1 | TRBJ1-1 | - | TRBV7-9 | CASSYRDSSEAFF | TGTGCCAGCAGCTACAGGGACAGCAGCGAAGCTTTCTTT
- | TRBJ1-1 | - | TRBV7-2 | CASSFRNTEAFF | TGTGCCAGCAGCTTCAGGAACACTGAAGCTTTCTTT